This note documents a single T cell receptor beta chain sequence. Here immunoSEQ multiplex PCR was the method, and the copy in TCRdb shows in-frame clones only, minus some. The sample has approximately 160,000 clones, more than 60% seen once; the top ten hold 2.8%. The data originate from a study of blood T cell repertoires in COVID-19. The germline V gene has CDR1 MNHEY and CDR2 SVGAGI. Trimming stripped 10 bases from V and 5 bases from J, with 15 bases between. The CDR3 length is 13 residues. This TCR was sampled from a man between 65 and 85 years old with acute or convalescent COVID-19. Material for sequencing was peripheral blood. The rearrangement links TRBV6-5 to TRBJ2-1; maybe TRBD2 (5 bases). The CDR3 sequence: CATGGPRNNEQFF. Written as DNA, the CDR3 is TGTGCCACCGGCGGGCCGAGGAACAATGAGCAGTTCTTC.